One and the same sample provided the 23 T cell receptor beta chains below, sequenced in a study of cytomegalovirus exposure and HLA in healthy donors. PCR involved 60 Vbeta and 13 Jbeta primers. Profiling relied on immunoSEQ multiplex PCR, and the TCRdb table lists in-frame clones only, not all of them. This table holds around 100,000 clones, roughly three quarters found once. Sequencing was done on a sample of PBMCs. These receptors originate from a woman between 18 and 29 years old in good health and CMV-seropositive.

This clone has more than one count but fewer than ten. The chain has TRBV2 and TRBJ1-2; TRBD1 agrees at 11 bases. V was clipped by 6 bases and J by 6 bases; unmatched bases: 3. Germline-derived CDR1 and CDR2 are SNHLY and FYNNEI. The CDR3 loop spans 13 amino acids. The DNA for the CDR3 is TGTGCCAGCAGGGACAGGGGGCGGGATGGCTACACCTTC. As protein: CASRDRGRDGYTF.

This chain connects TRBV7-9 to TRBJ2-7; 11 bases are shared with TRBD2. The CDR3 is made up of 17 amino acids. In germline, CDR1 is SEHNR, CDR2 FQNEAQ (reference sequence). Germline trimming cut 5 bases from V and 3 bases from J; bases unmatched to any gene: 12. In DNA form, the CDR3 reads TGTGCCAGCAGCCCCTCCGGGACTAGCGGTGGATTCTACGAGCAGTACTTC. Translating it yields CASSPSGTSGGFYEQYF.

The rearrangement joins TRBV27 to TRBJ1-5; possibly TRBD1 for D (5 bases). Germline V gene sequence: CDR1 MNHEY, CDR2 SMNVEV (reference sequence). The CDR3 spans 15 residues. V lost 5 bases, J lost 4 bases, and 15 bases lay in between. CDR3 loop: CASSGGDSGNQPQHF. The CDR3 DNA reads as TGTGCCAGCAGTGGCGGGGACTCGGGGAATCAGCCCCAGCATTTT.

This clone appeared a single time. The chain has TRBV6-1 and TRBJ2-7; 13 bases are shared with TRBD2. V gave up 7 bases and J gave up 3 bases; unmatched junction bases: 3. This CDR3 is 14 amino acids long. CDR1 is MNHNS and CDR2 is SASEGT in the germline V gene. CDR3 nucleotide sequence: TGTGCCAGCACCAGGACTAGCGGGAGCTACGAGCAGTACTTC. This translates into CASTRTSGSYEQYF.

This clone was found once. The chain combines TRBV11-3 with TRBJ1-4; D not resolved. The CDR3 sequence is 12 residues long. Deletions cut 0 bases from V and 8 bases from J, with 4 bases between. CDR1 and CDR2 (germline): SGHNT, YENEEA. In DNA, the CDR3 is TGTGCCAGCAGCTTAGATTCGGAAAAACTGTTTTTT. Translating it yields CASSLDSEKLFF.

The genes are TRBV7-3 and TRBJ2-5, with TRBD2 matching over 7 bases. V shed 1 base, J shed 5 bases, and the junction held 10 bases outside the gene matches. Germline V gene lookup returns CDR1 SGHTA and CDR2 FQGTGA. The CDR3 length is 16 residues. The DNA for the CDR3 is TGTGCCAGCAGCTTAAAAGGCGGGAGCAGGCGGGAGACCCAGTACTTC. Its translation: CASSLKGGSRRETQYF.

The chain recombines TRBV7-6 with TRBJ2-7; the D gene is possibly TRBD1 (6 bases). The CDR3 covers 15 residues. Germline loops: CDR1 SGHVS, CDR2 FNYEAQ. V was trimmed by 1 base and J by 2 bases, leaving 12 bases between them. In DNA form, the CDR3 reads TGTGCCAGCAGCTTAGGAGAGACAGGAACCTACGAGCAGTACTTC. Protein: CASSLGETGTYEQYF.

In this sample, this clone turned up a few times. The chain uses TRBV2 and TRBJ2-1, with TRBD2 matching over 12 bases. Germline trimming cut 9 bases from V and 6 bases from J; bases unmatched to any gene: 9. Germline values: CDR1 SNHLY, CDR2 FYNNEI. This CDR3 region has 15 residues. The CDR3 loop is CAREPGLAGSNEQFF. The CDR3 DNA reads TGTGCCAGGGAGCCGGGACTAGCGGGTTCCAATGAGCAGTTCTTC.

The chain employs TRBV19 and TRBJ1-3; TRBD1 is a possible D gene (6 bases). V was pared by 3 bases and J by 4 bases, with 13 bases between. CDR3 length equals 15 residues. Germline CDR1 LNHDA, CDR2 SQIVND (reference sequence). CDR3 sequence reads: CASSISGQPGNTIYF. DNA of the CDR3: TGTGCCAGTAGTATTTCAGGACAGCCGGGAAACACCATATATTTT.

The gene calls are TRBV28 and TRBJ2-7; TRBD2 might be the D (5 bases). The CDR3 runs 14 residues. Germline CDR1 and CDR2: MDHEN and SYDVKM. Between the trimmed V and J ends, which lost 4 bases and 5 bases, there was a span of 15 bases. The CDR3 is CASSYRGSGHEQYF. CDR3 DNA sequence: TGTGCCAGCAGTTATCGAGGGAGCGGTCACGAGCAGTACTTC.

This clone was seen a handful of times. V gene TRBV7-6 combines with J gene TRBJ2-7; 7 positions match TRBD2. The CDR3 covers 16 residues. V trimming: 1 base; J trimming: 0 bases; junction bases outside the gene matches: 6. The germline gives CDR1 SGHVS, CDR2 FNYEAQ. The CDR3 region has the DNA TGTGCCAGCAGCTTAGGTGTGCGGGGGAGCTCCTACGAGCAGTACTTC. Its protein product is CASSLGVRGSSYEQYF.

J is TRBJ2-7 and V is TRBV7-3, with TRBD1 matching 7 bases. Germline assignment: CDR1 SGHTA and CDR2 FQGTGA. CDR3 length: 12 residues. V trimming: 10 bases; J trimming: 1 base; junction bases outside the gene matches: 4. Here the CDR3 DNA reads TGTGCCAACGGGACAGAATCCTACGAGCAGTACTTC. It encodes CANGTESYEQYF.

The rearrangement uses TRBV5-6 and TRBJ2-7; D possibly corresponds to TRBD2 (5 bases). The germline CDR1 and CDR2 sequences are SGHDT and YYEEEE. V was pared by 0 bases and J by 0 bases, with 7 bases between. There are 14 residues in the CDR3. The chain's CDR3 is CASSLDGISYEQYF. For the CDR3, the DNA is TGTGCCAGCAGCTTGGACGGGATCTCCTACGAGCAGTACTTC.

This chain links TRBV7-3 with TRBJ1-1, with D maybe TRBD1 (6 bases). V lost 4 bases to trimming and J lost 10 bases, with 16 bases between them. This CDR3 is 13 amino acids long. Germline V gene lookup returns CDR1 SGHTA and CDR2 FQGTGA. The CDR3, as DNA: TGTGCCAGCAGCTCAAAGGCACAGGGTAGAGCTTTCTTT. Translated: CASSSKAQGRAFF.

CDR3 DNA sequence: TGTGCCAGCAGTGAACCGGGACTAGCGGGGGTCTCCTACGAGCAGTACTTC. Amino acids: CASSEPGLAGVSYEQYF. V usage is TRBV2 and J usage is TRBJ2-7; 14 bases are shared with TRBD2. Trimming removed 2 bases from V and 0 bases from J; junction bases left unmatched: 3. Germline V CDR1 and CDR2: SNHLY, FYNNEI. This CDR3 is 17 amino acids long.

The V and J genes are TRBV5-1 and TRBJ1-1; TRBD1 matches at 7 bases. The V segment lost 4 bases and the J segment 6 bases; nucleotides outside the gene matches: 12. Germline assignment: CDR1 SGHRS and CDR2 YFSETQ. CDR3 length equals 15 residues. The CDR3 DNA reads TGCGCCAGCAGCAGAGGACAGGCTTGGGACGCTGAAGCTTTCTTT. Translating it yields CASSRGQAWDAEAFF.

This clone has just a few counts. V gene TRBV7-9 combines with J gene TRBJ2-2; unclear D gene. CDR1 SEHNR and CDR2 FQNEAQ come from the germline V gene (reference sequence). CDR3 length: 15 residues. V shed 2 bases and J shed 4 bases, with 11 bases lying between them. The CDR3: CASSLMLLTTGELFF. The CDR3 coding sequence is TGTGCCAGCAGCTTAATGCTACTCACCACCGGGGAGCTGTTTTTT.

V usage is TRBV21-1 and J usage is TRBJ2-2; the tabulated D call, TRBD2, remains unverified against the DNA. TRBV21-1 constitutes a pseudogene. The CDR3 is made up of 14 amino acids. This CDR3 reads CASRVLASTGELFF. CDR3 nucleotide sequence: TGTGCCAGCAGAGTACTAGCGTCTACCGGGGAGCTGTTTTTT.

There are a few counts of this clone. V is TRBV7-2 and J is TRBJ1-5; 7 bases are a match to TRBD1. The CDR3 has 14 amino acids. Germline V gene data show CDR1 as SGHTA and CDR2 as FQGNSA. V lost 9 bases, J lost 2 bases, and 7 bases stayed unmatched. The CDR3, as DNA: TGTGCCAGTGCAACCCAGGGGGGCAATCAGCCCCAGCATTTT. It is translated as CASATQGGNQPQHF.

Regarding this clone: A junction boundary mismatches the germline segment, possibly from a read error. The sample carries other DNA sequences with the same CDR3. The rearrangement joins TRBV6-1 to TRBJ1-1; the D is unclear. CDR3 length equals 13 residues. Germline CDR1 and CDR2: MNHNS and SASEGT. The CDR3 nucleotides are TGCGCCAGCCGGAGGGTCTCGAACACTGAAGCTTTCTTT. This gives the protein CASRRVSNTEAFF.

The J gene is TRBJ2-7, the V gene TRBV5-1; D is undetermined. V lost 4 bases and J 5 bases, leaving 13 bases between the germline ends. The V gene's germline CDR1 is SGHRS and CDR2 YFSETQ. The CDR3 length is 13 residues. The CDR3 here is CASSPSNEHEQYF. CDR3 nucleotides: TGCGCCAGCAGCCCGTCGAATGAGCACGAGCAGTACTTC.

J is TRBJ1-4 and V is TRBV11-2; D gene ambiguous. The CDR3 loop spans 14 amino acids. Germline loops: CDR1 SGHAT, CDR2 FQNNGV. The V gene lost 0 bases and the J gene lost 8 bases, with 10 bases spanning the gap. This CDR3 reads CASSLDPRGEKLFF. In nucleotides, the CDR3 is TGTGCCAGCAGCTTAGATCCGCGAGGGGAAAAACTGTTTTTT.

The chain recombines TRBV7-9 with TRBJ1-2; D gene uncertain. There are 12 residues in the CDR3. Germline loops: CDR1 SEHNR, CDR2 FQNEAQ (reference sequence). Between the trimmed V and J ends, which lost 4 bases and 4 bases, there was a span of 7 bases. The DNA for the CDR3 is TGTGCCAGCAGCTCGGGAGTCTATGGCTACACCTTC. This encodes CASSSGVYGYTF.